This T cell receptor beta chain emerged from a study of cytomegalovirus exposure and HLA in healthy donors. Study background: Earlier, 95 million to 130 million unique TCR beta sequences were recovered from some 200 million T cells by an analysis. Study results and limitations: Per a later analysis, HLA-associated TCR beta chains showed more clonal expansion than other, equally common TCR beta chains. Analysis performed later found roughly 17,000 TCR beta sequences associated with HLA alleles at 0.05 false discovery rate. Among TCR sequences, most were rare, though some public TCRs appeared in many donors.

Primers for the PCR totalled 60 Vbeta and 13 Jbeta. Sequenced by immunoSEQ multiplex PCR; TCRdb stores in-frame clones only, minus some. The sample shows approximately 140,000 clones, 70% to 80% of them seen only once. The CDR3 has 13 amino acids. With 0 bases removed from V and 4 bases from J, the gap between germline ends came to 7 bases. Germline CDR1 SGHVS, CDR2 FQNEAQ. For this clone: The antigen is undetermined.

This clonotype was obtained from a male donor in good health and CMV-seronegative. This chain connects TRBV7-8 to TRBJ2-7; D unresolved. The sample was PBMCs. This chain's CDR3 is CASSLASFYEQYF. The DNA of the CDR3 is TGTGCCAGCAGCTTAGCATCTTTTTACGAGCAGTACTTC.